This T cell receptor (beta chain) was profiled in a study of cytomegalovirus exposure and HLA in healthy donors (dated by TCRdb to about 2017). Regarding the research as a whole: According to an earlier analysis of a few hundred of the donors, about 179 million T cells yielded 100 million or so unique TCR beta sequences and around 280 Gb of sequence data. An earlier analysis of several hundred of the donors applied high-throughput TCR beta sequencing to assess whether each TCR beta V gene segment acted as functional or pseudogenic. A later analysis re-examined previously published TCR beta repertoires from several hundred donors and added high-resolution HLA genotyping to investigate patterns of TCR occurrence. Because of strong linkage in the cohort, roughly five DR-DQ haplotypes were treated as single units for association and clustering. In the later analysis, no new phenotypic data were used to find candidate immune exposures; instead, reliance was placed on TCR beta sequences and their occurrence across donors. Genome-wide SNP genotypes for about 55% of the 666 donors were used in a later genetic analysis, which treated that subset as a discovery cohort. The aim of the study was to test whether cataloging public T cell receptors could identify signatures of past pathogen exposure. Donor age, sex, ethnicity and CMV serostatus were collected together with the repertoire data. HLA typing covered class I and class II loci at four-digit resolution. In addition to the first cohort of approximately 670 subjects, a separate validation cohort of about 120 different subjects was used. An early release that covered roughly 600 HLA-typed donors contained approximately 300 gigabases of sequencing data and tens of millions of unique TCR sequences. Typing coverage differed by locus: A, B, C, DRB1 and DQB1 were typed in about 620-640 donors, DQA1 in about 510, DPA1 in 600 to 610, and DPB1 in about 450. Among the roughly 410 genotyped donors, more than 70% belonged to the genetic ancestry cluster associated with self-reported Caucasian donors. Among a few hundred genotyped donors of the cohort, an average of about 240,000 unique TCR beta nucleotide sequences were sequenced per donor, 15% to 20% of them non-productive. High-throughput TCR immunosequencing, statistical association of individual TCRs with disease status, and machine learning were combined to predict cytomegalovirus infection status. Using immunosequencing, the study profiled T cell repertoires from about 650 subjects and related those repertoires to cytomegalovirus serostatus. All discovery cohort repertoires had been generated using a single sequencing platform.

In total, approximately 610 healthy bone marrow donors made up the cohort. All cohort members were sampled while nominally healthy, although unrecorded immune exposures were likely present. The donor tested CMV seropositive, placing the donor among the 289 seropositive members of the cohort. Every donor gave a peripheral blood sample, and the peripheral blood mononuclear cells from that sample were used for TCR beta sequencing. Genomic DNA was extracted from the blood cell samples with the Qiagen DNeasy Blood Extraction Kit. What the study reported, not specific to this receptor: A further reported finding was that TCR beta sequences accurately predicted the HLA-A and HLA-B alleles for most subjects in the first cohort. Specific HLA alleles were associated with roughly 16,000 TCR beta sequences at a false discovery rate of 0.05 in a later analysis. Most TCR sequences were seen in very few donors, while some public TCRs were found in many individuals. Over 15 rarely observed V segments, including chromosome 9 orphons, were excluded from the earlier analysis of several hundred of the donors because counts were too low. The authors suggested that the approach could potentially be generalized to other disease states and immunological phenotypes. A later analysis reported that several top co-occurrence clusters appeared linked to parvovirus B19, influenza, CMV and Epstein-Barr virus. V-gene and J-gene trimming of TCR beta chains was associated with a missense DCLRE1C variant in a later genetic analysis, and the association was replicated in an independent cohort. A few of the identified cytomegalovirus-associated TCR beta chains were confirmed in vitro to be specific for cytomegalovirus antigens. In a later analysis, the rate of TCR association differed among HLA loci, with DRB1 alleles having the most associated TCRs and HLA-C alleles having the fewest. Cytomegalovirus status was reported to be diagnosed by the classifier with high specificity and sensitivity in both the original and validation cohorts. Strong co-occurrence of HLA alleles, especially DR and DQ, made assigning TCR associations to individual alleles difficult. A total of roughly 160 TCR beta chains were listed by the study as associated with cytomegalovirus. Compared with equally common non-associated chains, HLA-associated TCR beta chains in a later analysis were more clonally expanded and had lower generation probabilities. Correlated functional status among segregating V segments might reflect linkage disequilibrium, but an unknown experimental factor could not be ruled out. In this cohort, only TCR beta chains were sequenced, and detectable features were limited by the absence of alpha or paired-chain data. A cluster of highly shared sequence variants was judged likely to represent a technical artifact of the sequencing pipeline. Most CMV-associated TCR beta chains appeared to be HLA-restricted in a later analysis, and the HLA associations seemed to be driven largely by CMV exposure. Presence/absence analyses assumed roughly uniform sequencing depth across donors, an assumption that may not hold. Immune exposure information for the cohort was limited to CMV serostatus. A later genetic analysis reported fewer N-insertions in productive TCRs among donors in an Asian-associated ancestry cluster than the 666-donor mean. In an earlier analysis of approximately 590 of the donors, most TCR beta V segments were observed in productive rearrangements about 87% or about 30% of the time, broadly matching IMGT annotations. Because HLA typing was unavailable for some donors at each locus, only the typed subset was used in association tests.

Libraries were constructed by the immunoSEQ multiplex PCR assay. A mixture of 60 forward primers for TCR Vbeta segments and 13 reverse primers for TCR Jbeta segments was used in the multiplex PCR. The CDR3 region of rearranged TCR beta genes was amplified from genomic DNA by a multiplex PCR assay. The amplified TCR beta libraries were sequenced on the Illumina HiSeq System as 87-base-pair reads. In the authors' own workflow: In a later analysis, some 80 million unique TCR beta chains were counted across the 650 to 750 repertoires, and around 10 million of these chains were shared by at least two donors. A nearest-neighbor algorithm error-corrected the raw reads and collapsed the reads into unique sequences, merging closely related sequences to remove PCR and sequencing errors. To assign V, D and J gene segments, CDR3 sequences were aligned to IMGT reference sequences. Each retained sequence needed at least a six-nucleotide match to both a V gene segment and a J gene segment. A rearrangement was called productive if the CDR3 had no stop codons and remained in frame with V and J, and every other rearrangement was called non-productive. Following IMGT convention, CDR3 was defined as the stretch from the second conserved V-encoded cysteine to the conserved J-encoded phenylalanine. In an earlier analysis of approximately 500 of the donors, sequences lacking an unambiguous match to a single V gene segment were excluded. In an earlier analysis of approximately 500 of the donors, a V segment was called functional when productive rearrangements were above 56.7%, and segregating when the standard deviation between donors exceeded 5%. To diagnose cytomegalovirus status from the catalog of TCR beta chain sequences, a statistical classification framework was built. V and J gene assignment, in a later analysis, came from comparing TCR nucleotide sequences with IMGT/GENE-DB human TR gene sequences. The TCRdist pipeline was used in a later analysis to assign CDR3 sequences and most-parsimonious VDJ recombination scenarios. In a later analysis, each TCR beta chain was defined by its CDR3 amino acid sequence together with its V-gene family, and reads without a unique V-gene family were excluded. In a later analysis, a few hundred highly shared, low-generation-probability nucleotide sequences were removed to address suspected cross-contamination and a sequencing artifact. For each public chain, a later analysis derived a clonal expansion index from normalized ranks of inferred template counts within each repertoire. A later analysis computed generation probabilities with a VDJ recombination model fitted to out-of-frame rearrangements, and checked the results against IGoR. Hypergeometric tests were used in a later analysis to score TCR-TCR, TCR-HLA and TCR-CMV co-occurrence, with a repertoire-size bias correction applied to the TCR pairs. In a later analysis, false discovery rates were estimated by permuting HLA or CMV assignments 20 times. In a later analysis, co-occurring TCRs were grouped using DBSCAN, with TCRdist sequence similarity added in when clustering inside HLA-allele-positive subsets. For co-occurrence clustering, repertoires with fewer than 30,000 or more than 120,000 public chains were excluded, along with roughly 5 repertoires with anomalous nucleotide sharing. TCRdb limited this immuneACCESS table to in-frame rearrangements with V and J called. A share of clones is missing; checked studies link under half to unresolved V genes, and the rest is unexplained. Clone size and V and J calls were adopted from that table, with D and trimming inferred from the DNA. The table for this sample lists 60,000 to 75,000 clones; roughly 72% of them were counted only once. The leading ten clones occupy around a fifth of the sample.

As concerns this clone: Its binding antigen is unknown. Within one base of it there is no much larger clone, and no base qualities were kept. The same CDR3 arises from other DNA sequences in this sample as well.

Sequenced material: PBMCs. The receptor was isolated from a woman in her 30s in good health and CMV-seropositive.

The nucleotide sequence is TGCGCCAGCAGCCCGGACAGGGCATACGAGCAGTACTTC. It encodes CASSPDRAYEQYF. Recombination linked TRBV5-1 to TRBJ2-7; TRBD1 lines up with 8 middle nucleotides. Reading the germline V gene gives CDR1 SGHRS and CDR2 YFSETQ. V has 4 bases trimmed and J has 4 bases trimmed; junction bases matching no gene number 4. Spanning cysteine to phenylalanine, the CDR3 consists of 13 amino acids. Here the CDR3 DNA is all that survives: 39 bases in frame from base 1.